This passage covers 11 T cell receptor beta chains from one sample sequenced in a study of blood T cell repertoires in COVID-19 (dated by TCRdb to 2019 to 2021). Preparation of the library involved the immunoSEQ multiplex PCR assay. Sourced from immuneACCESS, this table was stored by TCRdb with only in-frame sequences that have V and J called. A share of the clones is absent; for the studies checked, an unresolved V gene accounts for under half, and the remainder has no known explanation. The sample table shows approximately 20,000 clones, and around three quarters are seen once. The ten largest account for around 13% of the sample. Specimen: peripheral blood. These receptor sequences come from a man in his 60s with active COVID-19.

The rearrangement joins TRBV5-6 to TRBJ1-1; D gene uncertain. CDR1 and CDR2 (germline): SGHDT, YYEEEE. The CDR3 is 15 residues long. Trimming pared 1 base from V and 0 bases from J, leaving 10 bases between. CDR3 bases: TGTGCCAGCAGCTTGTATGGAGGGATGAACACTGAAGCTTTCTTT. Amino acid sequence: CASSLYGGMNTEAFF. The entire variable domain, with the rest obtained from reference TRBV5-6 and TRBJ1-1, is as follows: DAGVTQSPTHLIKTRGQQVTLRCSPKSGHDTVSWYQQALGQGPQFIFQYYEEEERQRGNFPDRFSGHQFPNYSSELNVNALLLGDSALYLCASSLYGGMNTEAFFGQGTRLTVV.

J is TRBJ2-7 and V is TRBV19; 10 positions match TRBD2. The CDR3 is 16 residues long. CDR1 and CDR2 (germline): LNHDA, SQIVND (reference sequence). Germline trimming cut 0 bases from V and 6 bases from J; bases unmatched to any gene: 8. The CDR3 DNA reads as TGTGCCAGTAGTATAGATAAGGCTAGCGGGAGCCTCGAGCAGTACTTC. Translated, it gives CASSIDKASGSLEQYF.

Only a few counts were recorded for this clone. This rearrangement joins TRBV6-5 to TRBJ2-7, with 9 nucleotides matching TRBD2. J lost 6 bases, V lost 6 bases, and 9 bases had no gene match. Germline CDR1 and CDR2: MNHEY and SVGAGI. The CDR3 contains 14 residues. The CDR3 DNA reads TGTGCCAGCAGCCCCGGGACTAGCTCGGTCGAGCAGTACTTC. This encodes CASSPGTSSVEQYF.

A few counts support this clone. This sequence joins TRBV7-3 and TRBJ2-7; no definite D call. The CDR3 spans 13 residues. V lost 2 bases to trimming and J lost 3 bases, with 8 bases between them. CDR1 and CDR2 from the germline V gene are SGHTA and FQGTGA. The CDR3 protein is CASSLGANYEQYF. The CDR3 nucleotides read TGTGCCAGCAGCTTAGGTGCTAACTACGAGCAGTACTTC. The complete variable domain, with remaining parts taken from reference TRBV7-3 and TRBJ2-7, reads GAGVSQTPSNKVTEKGKYVELRCDPISGHTALYWYRQSLGQGPEFLIYFQGTGAADDSGLPNDRFFAVRPEGSVSTLKIQRTERGDSAVYLCASSLGANYEQYFGPGTRLTVT.

The V call is TRBV5-6, the J call TRBJ2-5; 9 bases align to TRBD2. Looked up from germline, CDR1 is SGHDT and CDR2 is YYEEEE. The V and J ends lost 4 bases and 1 base, in that order; junction bases with no gene match: 5. The CDR3 contains 15 residues. The CDR3 here is CASSRGTSRQETQYF. In nucleotides, the CDR3 is TGTGCCAGCAGCCGGGGGACTAGCCGCCAAGAGACCCAGTACTTC.

This CDR3 is CASLRDRGLGAFF. CDR3 coding DNA: TGTGCCAGCCTCCGGGACAGGGGGCTTGGAGCTTTCTTT. This sequence joins TRBV2 and TRBJ1-1; 12 positions match TRBD1. This CDR3 has 13 amino acids. CDR1 SNHLY and CDR2 FYNNEI come from the germline V gene. With 8 bases clipped from V and 10 bases from J, the junction kept 8 bases outside the gene matches. Based on the CDR3 plus reference TRBV2 and TRBJ1-1, the full variable domain is EPEVTQTPSHQVTQMGQEVILRCVPISNHLYFYWYRQILGQKVEFLVSFYNNEISEKSEIFDDQFSVERPDGSNFTLKIRSTKLEDSAMYFCASLRDRGLGAFFGQGTRLTVV.

This chain joins TRBV29-1 and TRBJ2-7, with 7 positions matching TRBD2. The CDR3 is 14 amino acids. J lost 4 bases, V lost 4 bases, and 10 bases had no gene match. Germline V gives CDR1 SQVTM, CDR2 ANQGSEA. The DNA for the CDR3 is TGCAGCGTTGTTGGGGGGGAGGGCAGGTACGAGCAGTACTTC. Encoded protein: CSVVGGEGRYEQYF.

The J gene is TRBJ2-7, the V gene TRBV27, with 7 bases that match TRBD1. J lost 1 base, V lost 6 bases, and 12 bases had no gene match. This CDR3 has 16 amino acids. Germline V lookup: CDR1 MNHEY, CDR2 SMNVEV (reference sequence). The CDR3, as DNA: TGTGCCAGCAGGAAAGGAACAGGGGCGCAATCCTACGAGCAGTACTTC. It translates to CASRKGTGAQSYEQYF.

J is TRBJ2-7 and V is TRBV5-1; 9 positions agree with TRBD2. The CDR3 totals 17 residues. Per the germline V gene, CDR1 is SGHRS and CDR2 is YFSETQ. J gave up 2 bases and V 2 bases, and 11 bases lay outside the gene matches. The DNA of the CDR3 is TGCGCCAGCAGCTTAGTCTCTAGCGGGATTATGGCCTACGAGCAGTACTTC. It translates to CASSLVSSGIMAYEQYF.

The V call is TRBV7-2, the J call TRBJ2-7; TRBD2 might be the D (6 bases). V gave up 3 bases and J gave up 0 bases, with 9 bases separating them. The germline V gene encodes CDR1 SGHTA and CDR2 FQGNSA. The CDR3 has 14 amino acids. CDR3 residues: CASSFGRSSYEQYF. For the CDR3, the DNA is TGTGCCAGCAGCTTTGGGAGGTCCTCCTACGAGCAGTACTTC.

The chain is built from TRBV3-1 (or the pseudogene TRBV3-2) and TRBJ2-7; D ambiguous. The germline V gene has CDR1 LGHDT and CDR2 YNNKEL (reference sequence). The CDR3 extends over 12 amino acids. Trimming took off 3 bases at V and 6 bases at J, with 9 bases between the two ends. CDR3: CASSQRRGEQYF. CDR3 in DNA: TGTGCCAGCAGCCAGAGGCGAGGCGAGCAGTACTTC.